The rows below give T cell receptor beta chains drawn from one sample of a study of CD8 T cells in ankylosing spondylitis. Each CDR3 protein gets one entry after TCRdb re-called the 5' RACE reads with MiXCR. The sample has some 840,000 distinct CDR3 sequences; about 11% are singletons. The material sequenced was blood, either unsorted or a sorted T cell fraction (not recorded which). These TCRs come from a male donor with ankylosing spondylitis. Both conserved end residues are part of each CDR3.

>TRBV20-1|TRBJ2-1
CSASRGIAAYNEQFF
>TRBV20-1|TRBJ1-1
CSVRPNTEAFF
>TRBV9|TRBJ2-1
CASSVGFYYNEQFF
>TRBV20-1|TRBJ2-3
CSARDVRGARTDTQYF
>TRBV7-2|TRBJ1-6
CASRTGRPGNSPLHF
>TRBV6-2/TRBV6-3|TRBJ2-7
CASSYRGFVNEQYF
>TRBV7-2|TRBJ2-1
CASSLVGGSPYNEQFF
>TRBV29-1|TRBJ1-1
CSVTGTTEAFF
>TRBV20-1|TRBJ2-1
CSAVSPLLAGARDEQFF
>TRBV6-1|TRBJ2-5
CASTVSGQETQYF
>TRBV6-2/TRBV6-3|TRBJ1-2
CASSYHDRVYGYTF
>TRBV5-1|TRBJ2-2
CASSLDQGNTGELFF
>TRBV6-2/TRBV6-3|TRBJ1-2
CASSYGGSYGYTF
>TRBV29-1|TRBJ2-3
CSCWEVGDTQYF
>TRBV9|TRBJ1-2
CASSVDVGPAAGYGYTF
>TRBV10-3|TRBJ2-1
CAISEALKAVEQFF